The 27 T cell receptor beta chains below were found in one sample sequenced in a study of identical twins. Each CDR3 protein is one row after TCRdb ran MiXCR on the 5' RACE reads. The sample has a few hundred thousand distinct CDR3 sequences; 6.5% to 9.5% are singletons. These data were also reused for a study on yellow fever vaccine responses in identical twins.

Sequenced sample: memory (CD45RO+) T cells sorted from blood. The receptors stem from a woman younger than 30 in good health.

This clonotype was found a few times. The V and J genes are TRBV20-1 and TRBJ2-5; D is perhaps TRBD1 (5 bases). The ends were cut back, 3 bases at V and 4 bases at J, with 9 bases in the middle. Germline-derived CDR1 and CDR2 are DFQATT and SNEGSKA (reference sequence). This CDR3 is built from 12 residues. CDR3 nucleotides: TGCAGTGCTAGCGGTCAGGGAGAGACCCAGTACTTC. Translating it yields CSASGQGETQYF.

Written as DNA, the CDR3 is TGTGCCATCAGTGCCGACACATTCTATGGCTACACCTTC. Protein: CAISADTFYGYTF. V is TRBV10-3 and J is TRBJ1-2; D gene unclear. Trimming shortened V by 4 bases and J by 4 bases, and 10 bases separated the two germline ends. Germline V gives CDR1 ENHRY, CDR2 SYGVKD. The CDR3 totals 13 residues.

This chain links TRBV5-1 with TRBJ2-3, with 9 bases fitting TRBD2. Trimming took 1 base from V and 0 from J; bases not matched to a gene: 12. The CDR3 runs 19 residues. CDR1 is SGHRS and CDR2 is YFSETQ in the germline V gene. The CDR3 loop is CASSLPSGTPPSSTDTQYF. DNA of the CDR3: TGCGCCAGCAGCTTGCCTAGCGGGACCCCACCTTCTAGCACAGATACGCAGTATTTT.

This clonotype was observed at least ten times. The chain carries TRBV5-1 and TRBJ2-1; D may correspond to TRBD1 or TRBD2 (6 bases each). The CDR3 runs 16 residues. In germline, CDR1 is SGHRS, CDR2 YFSETQ. Trimming took off 4 bases at V and 2 bases at J, with 16 bases between the two ends. DNA for the CDR3: TGCGCCAGCAGCACGATCGCGGGGACAACCTACAATGAGCAGTTCTTC. Residues: CASSTIAGTTYNEQFF.

V is TRBV20-1 and J is TRBJ2-1; TRBD2 matches at 7 bases. After removal of 5 bases from V and 3 bases from J, the junction contained 22 bases not matched to a gene. This CDR3 spans 19 amino acids. CDR1 is DFQATT, CDR2 SNEGSKA, per germline (reference sequence). This CDR3 reads CSAGRRVLYLSGYYNEQFF. The CDR3 coding sequence is TGCAGTGCTGGTCGACGCGTTTTATATCTTAGCGGGTACTACAATGAGCAGTTCTTC.

This clonotype was observed a few times. The rearrangement uses TRBV20-1 and TRBJ2-7; no clear D gene. Between the trimmed V and J ends, which lost 5 bases and 7 bases, there was a span of 18 bases. Germline loops: CDR1 DFQATT, CDR2 SNEGSKA (reference sequence). CDR3 length equals 13 residues. The CDR3 protein is CSALRTPLWEQYF. The CDR3 coding sequence is TGCAGTGCTCTTCGGACCCCCCTTTGGGAGCAGTACTTC.

This clonotype was found many times. The chain employs TRBV12-3 or TRBV12-4 and TRBJ2-5, with TRBD1 matching over 9 bases. This CDR3 comprises 16 residues. Germline trimming cut 6 bases from V and 9 bases from J; bases unmatched to any gene: 17. Here the CDR3 DNA reads TGTGCCAGCAGCCAAACGGGACAGGGACTAAAAGGGGCCCAGTACTTC. Protein product: CASSQTGQGLKGAQYF.

Points on this clonotype: Because the CDR3's place on the DNA is in doubt, the DNA is left out and the CDR3 is given as listed by TCRdb. This sequence joins TRBV12-3 or TRBV12-4 and TRBJ1-1; TRBD1 reflects the table's D call only, with no check against the DNA. A total of 18 residues make up the CDR3, ends included. This chain's CDR3 is CASSFRVGGGTGRNLVKF.

In this sample, this clonotype turned up a few times. This chain links TRBV6-4 with TRBJ2-3, with 7 nucleotides matching TRBD2. The V segment lost 3 bases and the J segment 3 bases; nucleotides outside the gene matches: 0. The V gene's germline CDR1 is MRHNA and CDR2 SNTAGT. This CDR3 region has 13 residues. The CDR3 nucleotides read TGTGCCAGCAGTGAAGCGGGAACAGATACGCAGTATTTT. Translated: CASSEAGTDTQYF.

This clonotype was recorded many times. This chain links TRBV21-1 with TRBJ1-5; TRBD1 is the table's D call and was not checked against the DNA. TRBV21-1 is a known pseudogene. This CDR3 has 14 amino acids. CDR3 DNA: TGTGCCAGCACCGTCCGGGGGAGCAATCAGCCCCAGCATTTT. Protein: CASTVRGSNQPQHF.

As for this clonotype: This may stem from a read error, because a much larger clone lies one nucleotide away. The chain combines TRBV7-9 with TRBJ2-5; D ambiguous. V lost 1 base and J 5 bases, leaving 11 bases between the germline ends. The germline CDR1 and CDR2 sequences are SEHNR and FQNEAQ (reference sequence). The CDR3 spans 14 residues. The CDR3 region has the DNA TGTGCCAGCAGCTTAGAGCCCCTCGGGGAGACCCAGTACTTC. It yields the protein CASSLEPLGETQYF.

In its sample, this clonotype was seen once. The V gene is TRBV6-1, the J gene TRBJ2-7; a possible D gene is TRBD1 (6 bases). CDR1 is MNHNS and CDR2 is SASEGT in the germline V gene. V lost 2 bases and J 2 bases, leaving 13 bases between the germline ends. The CDR3 covers 15 residues. The CDR3 sequence is CASSETGDTPYEQYV. The CDR3 bases are TGTGCCAGCAGTGAAACCGGGGACACCCCCTACGAGCAGTACGTC.

This chain links TRBV6-1 with TRBJ2-7, with D possibly TRBD1 on 5 matching bases. Trimming stripped 3 bases from V and 9 bases from J, with 21 bases between. The length of the CDR3 is 15 residues. Germline loops: CDR1 MNHNS, CDR2 SASEGT. For the CDR3, the DNA is TGTGCCAGCAGTGATTGGTCGGGCAGGGTTTATTGGCAGTACTTC. It translates to CASSDWSGRVYWQYF.

This clonotype has a handful of counts. The genes are TRBV7-7 and TRBJ2-2; possible D gene TRBD2, 6 bases. Trimming shortened V by 10 bases and J by 2 bases, and 17 bases separated the two germline ends. The CDR3 extends over 15 amino acids. Germline V gene lookup returns CDR1 SSHAT and CDR2 FNYEAQ (reference sequence). The CDR3 is CAIWDWASNTGELFF. The DNA of the CDR3 is TGTGCCATCTGGGACTGGGCATCCAACACCGGGGAGCTGTTTTTT.

This clonotype appeared many times. The chain employs TRBV16 and TRBJ1-1; D not resolved. Germline V gene data show CDR1 as KGHSY and CDR2 as FQNENV. The CDR3 covers 16 residues. Deletions cut 3 bases from V and 1 base from J, with 15 bases between. The chain's CDR3 is CASSQVPPPANTEAFF. CDR3 in DNA: TGTGCCAGCAGCCAGGTCCCGCCCCCGGCGAACACTGAAGCTTTCTTT.

This clonotype appeared many times. The chain uses TRBV5-1 and TRBJ1-4; D gene ambiguous. The CDR3 consists of 14 residues. Trimming cost V 0 bases and J 7 bases, with 10 bases left between them. Germline V gives CDR1 SGHRS, CDR2 YFSETQ. CDR3 in DNA: TGCGCCAGCAGCTTGGTACATGGTTCTGAAAAACTGTTTTTT. Its translation: CASSLVHGSEKLFF.

In its sample, this clonotype was seen many times. J is TRBJ1-6 and V is TRBV28; TRBD1 is a possible D gene (5 bases). This CDR3 is 14 amino acids long. Per germline, CDR1 MDHEN and CDR2 SYDVKM. V was trimmed by 6 bases and J by 7 bases, leaving 13 bases between them. As DNA, the CDR3 is TGTGCCAGCAGGGCGACGGGGGGAAATTCACCCCTCCACTTT. This gives the protein CASRATGGNSPLHF.

This clonotype was seen ten or more times. The chain has TRBV5-1 and TRBJ2-5, with 8 bases fitting TRBD2. CDR3 size: 16 residues. V lost 0 bases to trimming and J lost 5 bases; unmatched junction nucleotides: 9. The germline V gene has CDR1 SGHRS and CDR2 YFSETQ. The chain's CDR3 is CASSLDTSGPRETQYF. The CDR3 bases are TGCGCCAGCAGCTTGGATACTAGCGGACCTCGGGAGACCCAGTACTTC.

Only a few counts were recorded for this clonotype. This sequence joins TRBV20-1 and TRBJ1-1; maybe TRBD1 (6 bases). The germline V gene has CDR1 DFQATT and CDR2 SNEGSKA (reference sequence). V lost 6 bases, J lost 3 bases, and 17 bases lay in between. The CDR3 is 14 residues long. CDR3 sequence (DNA): TGCAGTGCCCAGGGAGGGGCAGGGGACACTGAAGCTTTCTTT. Its protein product is CSAQGGAGDTEAFF.

This clonotype was counted between two and nine times. The V and J genes are TRBV27 and TRBJ1-2, with 9 nucleotides matching TRBD1. This CDR3 is 16 amino acids long. CDR1 is MNHEY, CDR2 SMNVEV, per germline (reference sequence). J lost 5 bases, V lost 3 bases, and 10 bases had no gene match. CDR3 protein: CASSFWGTGNPYGYTF. CDR3 DNA sequence: TGTGCCAGCAGTTTTTGGGGGACAGGGAACCCTTATGGCTACACCTTC.

The table lists this clonotype with a few counts. The chain has TRBV27 and TRBJ2-1; 11 nucleotides line up with TRBD1. Germline lookup yields CDR1 MNHEY and CDR2 SMNVEV (reference sequence). The CDR3 has 16 amino acids. V was pared by 5 bases and J by 3 bases, with 6 bases of the junction left unmatched. CDR3 amino acids: CASSPRDRGNYNEQFF. The CDR3 nucleotides read TGTGCCAGCAGTCCCCGGGACAGGGGGAACTACAATGAGCAGTTCTTC.

This clonotype came up many times. This rearrangement joins TRBV7-9 to TRBJ1-2; TRBD1 matches 8 bases. Germline V CDR1 and CDR2: SEHNR, FQNEAQ (reference sequence). CDR3 size: 15 residues. Germline trimming cut 1 base from V and 2 bases from J; bases unmatched to any gene: 3. CDR3 residues: CASSLVGQENYGYTF. DNA for the CDR3: TGTGCCAGCAGCTTAGTGGGACAGGAAAACTATGGCTACACCTTC.

There are a few counts of this clonotype. V and J are TRBV6-1 and TRBJ2-1, with TRBD1 as a possible D gene (5 bases). Germline V lookup: CDR1 MNHNS, CDR2 SASEGT. The V end was cut by 5 bases, the J end by 5 bases, with 16 bases between. The CDR3 has 15 residues. CDR3 loop: CASSQRGIGDNEQFF. CDR3 in DNA: TGTGCCAGCAGTCAAAGGGGTATTGGGGACAATGAGCAGTTCTTC.

This clonotype was counted between two and nine times. V usage is TRBV19 and J usage is TRBJ2-5; 7 nucleotides align to TRBD1. CDR1 and CDR2 (germline): LNHDA, SQIVND (reference sequence). This CDR3 comprises 14 residues. J was trimmed by 1 base and V by 4 bases; bases with no gene match: 3. This chain's CDR3 is CASSTGQAQETQYF. In nucleotides, the CDR3 is TGTGCCAGTAGTACCGGACAGGCCCAAGAGACCCAGTACTTC. The variable domain in full, with the rest retrieved from reference TRBV19 and TRBJ2-5, is DGGITQSPKYLFRKEGQNVTLSCEQNLNHDAMYWYRQDPGQGLRLIYYSQIVNDFQKGDIAEGYSVSREKKESFPLTVTSAQKNPTAFYLCASSTGQAQETQYFGPGTRLLVL.

This clonotype was seen repeatedly, ten times or more. CDR3 sequence reads: CASSLEGGTSYNEQFF. CDR3 DNA: TGCGCCAGCAGCTTGGAGGGGGGAACGAGCTACAATGAGCAGTTCTTC. The V call is TRBV5-1, the J call TRBJ2-1; possibly TRBD1 or TRBD2 for D (6 bases each). The CDR3 has 16 residues. V was cut by 0 bases and J by 3 bases, with 13 bases left in between. The germline CDR1 and CDR2 sequences are SGHRS and YFSETQ.

The CDR3 DNA is TGTGCCAGCAGCCAGGGTGTCACAGCGGAAAAACTGTTTTTT. Translated: CASSQGVTAEKLFF. The chain couples TRBV4-2 to TRBJ1-4, with D hard to call. The CDR3 runs 14 residues. The V end was cut by 3 bases, the J end by 8 bases, with 13 bases between. Germline values: CDR1 LGHNA, CDR2 YNFKEQ.

The chain uses TRBV2 and TRBJ2-7; 8 nucleotides agree with TRBD1. The CDR3 covers 16 residues. Germline trimming cut 5 bases from V and 3 bases from J; bases unmatched to any gene: 12. Looked up from germline, CDR1 is SNHLY and CDR2 is FYNNEI. CDR3 bases: TGTGCCAGCAGTCCAGAAGTACAGGGGGTTATCTACGAGCAGTACTTC. It is translated as CASSPEVQGVIYEQYF.